These 22 T cell receptor beta chains were all obtained from the same sample, sequenced in a study of T cell repertoires in cytomegalovirus infection. TCRdb analysed the reads with MiXCR anew, one entry per CDR3 protein. The repertoire holds roughly 990,000 distinct CDR3 sequences, with approximately 32% as singletons. These TCRs are of unknown antigen specificity. Sequenced here: cultured CD8+ T cells from PBMCs, sampled from culture after CMV antigen stimulation. These receptors were obtained from a human donor in good health (CMV status not recorded). Some clones in this sample may be carry-over from other donors' samples.

This clonotype has only a few counts. The chain uses TRBV6-2 or TRBV6-3 and TRBJ2-7; 8 positions match TRBD2. The junction had 16 bases not matched to a gene; V was cut back by 2 bases and J by 1 base. Germline values: CDR1 MNHEY, CDR2 SVGEGT. The CDR3 loop spans 19 amino acids. The chain's CDR3 is CASSYVQVAGHPSSYEQYF. Here the CDR3 DNA reads TGTGCCAGCAGTTACGTTCAAGTAGCGGGGCACCCCTCTTCCTACGAGCAGTACTTC.

The table lists this clonotype with a few counts. The chain employs TRBV12-3 or TRBV12-4 and TRBJ2-1; D gene ambiguous. This CDR3 has 15 amino acids. Trimming cost V 5 bases and J 0 bases, with 11 bases left between them. CDR3 coding DNA: TGTGCCAGCAGTCGACCCGATAGCTCCTACAATGAGCAGTTCTTC. This translates into CASSRPDSSYNEQFF.

This clonotype was observed at least ten times. The V and J genes are TRBV7-9 and TRBJ2-1; TRBD2 aligns across 9 bases. The CDR3 is made up of 15 amino acids. Per germline, CDR1 SEHNR and CDR2 FQNEAQ (reference sequence). V gave up 3 bases and J gave up 8 bases; unmatched junction bases: 8. The CDR3 DNA reads as TGTGCCAGCAGCTTGAGGCGGGGGGGAATGGATGAGCAGTTCTTC. Protein product: CASSLRRGGMDEQFF.

This clonotype was seen more than once but under ten times. One end of the junction does not line up with germline, which may come from a read error. The chain is built from TRBV4-3 and TRBJ1-1; 7 bases are shared with TRBD1. CDR1 LGHNA and CDR2 YSLEER come from the germline V gene. This CDR3 is 17 amino acids long. The CDR3 sequence: CASSEDRAGGPDTEAFF. CDR3 sequence (DNA): TGCGCCAGCAGCGAAGACAGGGCGGGGGGGCCTGACACTGAAGCTTTCTTT.

The chain combines TRBV13 with TRBJ1-1, with D tentatively TRBD1 (5 bases). The CDR3 length is 14 residues. The germline CDR1 and CDR2 sequences are PRHDT and FYEKMQ (reference sequence). Trimming removed 5 bases from V and 4 bases from J, with 14 bases in between. CDR3 DNA sequence: TGTGCCAGCAGCGCAGGGAGGGCGGGCACTGAAGCTTTCTTT. It specifies CASSAGRAGTEAFF.

The chain has TRBV4-1 and TRBJ1-4; D is undetermined. Germline V gene data show CDR1 as MGHRA and CDR2 as YSYEKL. The V end lost 0 bases, the J end lost 6 bases, and 14 bases lay between the germline ends. This CDR3 comprises 16 residues. The CDR3 loop is CASSQDPPQNDEKLFF. The CDR3 DNA reads TGCGCCAGCAGCCAAGATCCCCCACAGAACGATGAAAAACTGTTTTTT.

The chain employs TRBV5-1 and TRBJ1-2; 7 bases match TRBD1. CDR3 length: 14 residues. The ends lost 7 bases at V and 5 bases at J; junction bases unmatched: 11. Germline-derived CDR1 and CDR2 are SGHRS and YFSETQ. CDR3 in amino acids: CASGPRGLGYGYTF. The CDR3 DNA is TGCGCCAGCGGACCGAGGGGGCTTGGGTATGGCTACACCTTC.

This clonotype was counted between two and nine times. The V gene is TRBV7-9, the J gene TRBJ2-1; TRBD1 agrees at 9 bases. Germline CDR1 reads SEHNR; CDR2 reads FQNEAQ (reference sequence). The ends lost 5 bases at V and 14 bases at J; junction bases unmatched: 10. The CDR3 spans 13 residues. CDR3 protein: CASSPPDRGSKFF. DNA for the CDR3: TGTGCCAGCAGCCCTCCCGACAGGGGGTCGAAGTTCTTC. The full variable domain, rest sourced from reference TRBV7-9 and TRBJ2-1, is DTGVSQNPRHKITKRGQNVTFRCDPISEHNRLYWYRQTLGQGPEFLTYFQNEAQLEKSRLLSDRFSAERPKGSFSTLEIQRTEQGDSAMYLCASSPPDRGSKFFGPGTRLTVL.

The CDR3 loop reads CASSLYQGGQPQHF. The CDR3 DNA is TGTGCCAGCAGTTTATACCAGGGCGGTCAGCCCCAGCATTTT. V gene TRBV28 combines with J gene TRBJ1-5, with D maybe TRBD1 (5 bases). The germline gives CDR1 MDHEN, CDR2 SYDVKM. Trimming stripped 1 base from V and 6 bases from J, with 10 bases between. The CDR3 consists of 14 residues.

This clonotype was detected many times. The chain joins TRBV27 to TRBJ2-3; 14 bases agree with TRBD2. Germline CDR1 MNHEY, CDR2 SMNVEV (reference sequence). With 7 bases clipped from V and 0 bases from J, the junction kept 6 bases outside the gene matches. The CDR3 covers 17 residues. The CDR3 DNA follows: TGTGCCAGCACAGGACTAGCGGGGGGCTATAGCACAGATACGCAGTATTTT. Amino acids: CASTGLAGGYSTDTQYF.

The genes are TRBV12-5 and TRBJ2-7, with D unresolved. V dropped 0 bases and J dropped 3 bases, with 15 bases sitting between them. CDR1 is LGHNT and CDR2 is FRNRAP in the germline V gene. The CDR3 runs 16 residues. As DNA, the CDR3 is TGTGCTAGTGGTTTGGTGACCTTTCTTGAATTCTACGAGCAGTACGTC. It codes for CASGLVTFLEFYEQYV.

This clonotype has a count of ten or more. The V and J genes are TRBV7-2 and TRBJ2-3; 13 bases fit TRBD2. CDR1 SGHTA and CDR2 FQGNSA come from the germline V gene. The CDR3 length is 19 residues. The ends lost 1 base at V and 0 bases at J; junction bases unmatched: 7. The CDR3 here is CASSLVTSGGVTSTDTQYF. The DNA for the CDR3 is TGTGCCAGCAGCTTAGTCACTAGCGGGGGGGTGACTAGCACAGATACGCAGTATTTT.

This clonotype has at least ten counts. The chain employs TRBV7-2 and TRBJ2-1; 10 nucleotides line up with TRBD1. V was pared by 5 bases and J by 7 bases, with 11 bases of the junction left unmatched. The CDR3 has 16 residues. The germline CDR1 and CDR2 sequences are SGHTA and FQGNSA. The CDR3 region has the DNA TGTGCCAGCAGCCCTATGGGACAGGGGAGTCCTAATGAGCAGTTCTTC. It encodes CASSPMGQGSPNEQFF.

This chain's CDR3 is CASSHGQDNLGYGYTF. The CDR3 coding sequence is TGTGCCAGCAGCCACGGACAAGATAACCTAGGCTATGGCTACACCTTC. This rearrangement joins TRBV5-6 to TRBJ1-2, with D tentatively TRBD1 (5 bases). Trimming removed 4 bases from V and 4 bases from J, with 20 bases in between. CDR3 length: 16 amino acids. Looked up from germline, CDR1 is SGHDT and CDR2 is YYEEEE. The full variable domain, with the rest looked up from reference TRBV5-6 and TRBJ1-2, is DAGVTQSPTHLIKTRGQQVTLRCSPKSGHDTVSWYQQALGQGPQFIFQYYEEEERQRGNFPDRFSGHQFPNYSSELNVNALLLGDSALYLCASSHGQDNLGYGYTFGSGTRLTVV.

The V gene is TRBV4-3, the J gene TRBJ2-5; 8 bases match TRBD1. The CDR3 consists of 15 residues. V lost 0 bases and J lost 9; bases outside the gene matches: 9. Germline loops: CDR1 LGHNA, CDR2 YSLEER. The CDR3 DNA follows: TGCGCCAGCAGCCAAGATCGACAGGGGCCGGGTGCCCAGTACTTC. Translated, it gives CASSQDRQGPGAQYF.

This clonotype was counted between two and nine times. The chain uses TRBV7-9 and TRBJ2-3, with TRBD2 as a possible D gene (5 bases). The length of the CDR3 is 12 residues. The germline V gene encodes CDR1 SEHNR and CDR2 FQNEAQ (reference sequence). Trimming removed 3 bases at V and 13 bases at J, with 14 bases between. As DNA, the CDR3 is TGTGCCAGCAGCTTTCTCGGGGATGTAAAGTATTTT. Translating it yields CASSFLGDVKYF.

This clonotype was counted a few times. The J gene is TRBJ1-1, the V gene TRBV6-1, with 7 positions matching TRBD1. This CDR3 spans 17 amino acids. In germline, CDR1 is MNHNS, CDR2 SASEGT. V lost 1 base to trimming and J lost 3 bases; unmatched junction nucleotides: 11. CDR3 bases: TGTGCCAGCAGTGAAGGGGGGACAGCGGAGGTAGACACTGAAGCTTTCTTT. It yields the protein CASSEGGTAEVDTEAFF.

There are a few counts of this clonotype. The chain uses TRBV5-4 and TRBJ2-1; 10 nucleotides line up with TRBD1. CDR1 is SGHNT, CDR2 YYREEE, per germline (reference sequence). V lost 4 bases, J lost 5 bases, and 15 bases stayed unmatched. The CDR3 runs to 18 residues. CDR3 region: CASSNQPRDRGPHNEQFF. Written as DNA, the CDR3 is TGTGCCAGCAGCAACCAACCCCGTGACAGGGGGCCCCACAATGAGCAGTTCTTC.

This chain uses TRBV11-2 with TRBJ2-1; 12 bases fit TRBD2. V trimming: 3 bases; J trimming: 8 bases; junction bases outside the gene matches: 5. Per germline, CDR1 SGHAT and CDR2 FQNNGV. There are 15 residues in the CDR3. This CDR3 is CASSFRLAGADEQFF. The DNA for the CDR3 is TGTGCCAGCAGCTTTAGACTAGCGGGGGCCGATGAGCAGTTCTTC.

A few counts support this clonotype. The chain is built from TRBV12-3 or TRBV12-4 and TRBJ2-5; D may be TRBD2 (5 bases). The CDR3 extends over 15 amino acids. Trimming cost V 5 bases and J 4 bases, with 17 bases left between them. CDR3 sequence (DNA): TGTGCCAGCAGTCCTGGACCCTCGAGGGTAGAGACCCAGTACTTC. It specifies CASSPGPSRVETQYF.

This clonotype was counted at least ten times. This chain joins TRBV7-6 and TRBJ2-1; TRBD2 aligns across 7 bases. The CDR3 has 14 residues. Germline V CDR1 and CDR2: SGHVS, FNYEAQ. V lost 5 bases, J lost 6 bases, and 7 bases stayed unmatched. The CDR3 region has the DNA TGTGCCAGCAGCGGGCGGGGGACTGCCAATGAGCAGTTCTTC. Translated, it gives CASSGRGTANEQFF.

This clonotype was counted only a few times. V gene TRBV5-4 combines with J gene TRBJ1-1; D remains ambiguous. Trimming cost V 0 bases and J 0 bases, with 9 bases left between them. The CDR3 loop spans 15 amino acids. Germline-derived CDR1 and CDR2 are SGHNT and YYREEE (reference sequence). CDR3 loop: CASSLVAEMNTEAFF. The CDR3 bases are TGTGCCAGCAGCTTGGTTGCGGAAATGAACACTGAAGCTTTCTTT.